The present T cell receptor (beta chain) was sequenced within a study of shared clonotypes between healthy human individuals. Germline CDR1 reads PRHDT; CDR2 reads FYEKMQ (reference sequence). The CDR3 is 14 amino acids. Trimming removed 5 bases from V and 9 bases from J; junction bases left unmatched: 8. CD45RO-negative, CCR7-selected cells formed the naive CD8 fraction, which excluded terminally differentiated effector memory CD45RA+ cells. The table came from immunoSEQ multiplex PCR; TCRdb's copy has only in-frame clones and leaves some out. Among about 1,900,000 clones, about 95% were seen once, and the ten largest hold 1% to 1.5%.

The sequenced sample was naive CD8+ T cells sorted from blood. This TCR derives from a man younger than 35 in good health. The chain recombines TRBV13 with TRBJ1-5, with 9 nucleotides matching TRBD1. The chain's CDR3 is CASSHTGGQGPQHF. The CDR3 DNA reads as TGTGCCAGCAGCCACACAGGGGGCCAGGGGCCCCAGCATTTT. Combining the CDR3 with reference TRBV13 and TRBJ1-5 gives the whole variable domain AAGVIQSPRHLIKEKRETATLKCYPIPRHDTVYWYQQGPGQDPQFLISFYEKMQSDKGSIPDRFSAQQFSDYHSELNMSSLELGDSALYFCASSHTGGQGPQHFGDGTRLSIL.